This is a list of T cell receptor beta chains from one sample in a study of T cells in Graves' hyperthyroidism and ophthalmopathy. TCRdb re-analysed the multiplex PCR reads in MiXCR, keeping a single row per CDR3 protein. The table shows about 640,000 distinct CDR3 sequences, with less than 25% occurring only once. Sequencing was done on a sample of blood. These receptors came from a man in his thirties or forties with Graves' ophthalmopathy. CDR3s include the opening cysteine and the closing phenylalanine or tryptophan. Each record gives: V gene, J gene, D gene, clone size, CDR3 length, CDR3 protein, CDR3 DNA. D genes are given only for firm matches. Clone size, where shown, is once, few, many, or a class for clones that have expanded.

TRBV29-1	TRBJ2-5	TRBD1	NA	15	CSVNPAGTDQETQYF	TGCAGCGTCAACCCCGCCGGGACAGACCAAGAGACCCAGTACTTC
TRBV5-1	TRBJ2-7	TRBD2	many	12	CASSLAGDEQYF	TGTGCCAGCAGCTTGGCGGGGGACGAGCAGTACTTC
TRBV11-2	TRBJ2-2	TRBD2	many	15	CASSFGGSVTGELFF	TGTGCCAGCAGCTTCGGGGGGAGTGTAACCGGGGAGCTGTTTTTT
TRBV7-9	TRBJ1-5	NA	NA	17	CASSPECVRGRGQPQHF	TGCGCCAGCAGCCCCGAGTGTGTAAGGGGACGGGGTCAGCCCCAGCATTTT
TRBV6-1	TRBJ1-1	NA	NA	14	CASKGEGVTNEAFF	TGTGCCTCCAAGGGGGAAGGAGTAACTAATGAAGCTTTCTTT
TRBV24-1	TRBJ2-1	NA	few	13	CATSDPEYNEQFF	TGTGCCACCAGTGATCCCGAGTACAATGAGCAGTTCTTC
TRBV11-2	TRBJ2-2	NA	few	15	CASSSGTKNTGELFF	TGTGCCAGCAGCTCCGGGACAAAGAACACCGGGGAGCTGTTTTTT
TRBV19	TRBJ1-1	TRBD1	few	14	CASSVRGQAVEAFF	TGTGCCAGTAGTGTAAGGGGACAGGCGGTTGAAGCTTTCTTT
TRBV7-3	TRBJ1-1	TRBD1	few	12	CASSAPGGESFF	TGTGCCAGCAGCGCCCCAGGGGGGGAATCTTTCTTT
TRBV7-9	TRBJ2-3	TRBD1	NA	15	CASSLAGTDADTQYF	TGTGCCAGCAGCTTAGCGGGGACAGACGCAGATACGCAGTATTTT
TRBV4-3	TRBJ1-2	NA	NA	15	CASSREDRSLYGYTF	TGCGCCAGCAGCCGAGAAGACAGGTCCCTCTATGGCTACACCTTC
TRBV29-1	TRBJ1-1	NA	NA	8	CSVEDGFF	TGCAGCGTTGAAGATGGTTTCTTT
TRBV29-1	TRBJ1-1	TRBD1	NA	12	CSARDSPYEAFF	TGCAGCGCTAGGGACAGCCCCTATGAAGCTTTCTTT
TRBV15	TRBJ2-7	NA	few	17	CATVVLFVSPCLYEQYF	TGTGCCACCGTCGTTTTATTTGTCAGCCCCTGCCTCTACGAGCAGTACTTC
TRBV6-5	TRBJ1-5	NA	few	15	CASSYSRGANQPQHF	TGTGCCAGCAGTTACTCGAGAGGGGCCAATCAGCCCCAGCATTTT
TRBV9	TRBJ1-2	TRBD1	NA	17	CASSVEDGDRVWYGYTF	TGTGCCAGCAGCGTAGAAGACGGGGACAGGGTGTGGTATGGCTACACCTTC
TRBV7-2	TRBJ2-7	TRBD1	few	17	CASSFGELDRRAYEQYF	TGTGCCAGCAGCTTTGGGGAATTGGACAGGAGAGCCTACGAGCAGTACTTC
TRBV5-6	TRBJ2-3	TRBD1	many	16	CASSRDSGTGTDTQYF	TGTGCCAGCAGCCGAGATTCCGGGACAGGCACAGATACGCAGTATTTT
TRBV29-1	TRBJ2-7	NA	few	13	CSVPLGSSYEQYF	TGCAGCGTTCCGTTGGGAAGCTCCTACGAGCAGTACTTC
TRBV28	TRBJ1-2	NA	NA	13	CASRGGGIEGYTF	TGTGCCAGCAGGGGGGGGGGGATTGAGGGCTACACCTTC
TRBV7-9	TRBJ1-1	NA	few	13	CASSSPGHLEAFF	TGTGCCAGCAGCTCCCCAGGCCACCTTGAAGCTTTCTTT
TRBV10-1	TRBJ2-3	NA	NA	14	CASSEGAGTDTQYF	TGCGCCAGCAGTGAAGGAGCGGGCACAGATACGCAGTATTTT
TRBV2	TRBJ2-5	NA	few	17	CASSVGPNSEYQETQYF	TGTGCCAGCAGCGTAGGTCCAAATAGCGAGTACCAAGAGACCCAGTACTTC
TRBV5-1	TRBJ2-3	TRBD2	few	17	CASSLPPTSGSTDTQYF	TGCGCCAGCAGCTTGCCTCCCACTAGCGGGAGCACAGATACGCAGTATTTT
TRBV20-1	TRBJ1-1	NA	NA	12	CSAAELNTEAFF	TGCAGTGCTGCCGAACTGAACACTGAAGCTTTCTTT
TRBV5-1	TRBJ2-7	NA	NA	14	CASSPPSEGYEQYF	TGCGCCAGCAGCCCCCCCAGCGAGGGGTACGAGCAGTACTTC
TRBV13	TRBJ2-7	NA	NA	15	CASSFSGARIYEQYF	TGTGCCAGCAGTTTTAGTGGGGCGCGAATCTACGAGCAGTACTTC
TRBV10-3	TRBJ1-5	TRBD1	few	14	CAISRTGDHQPQHF	TGTGCCATCTCCAGGACAGGGGACCATCAGCCCCAGCATTTT
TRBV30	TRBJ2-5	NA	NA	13	CAWSVSLKETQYF	TGTGCCTGGAGTGTATCCCTTAAAGAGACCCAGTACTTC
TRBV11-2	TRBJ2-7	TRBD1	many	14	CASSYGQGFREQYF	TGTGCCAGCAGCTACGGACAGGGTTTTCGCGAGCAGTACTTC
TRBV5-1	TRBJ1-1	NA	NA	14	CASSLAGGVTEAFF	TGCGCCAGCAGCTTGGCCGGGGGTGTCACTGAAGCTTTCTTT
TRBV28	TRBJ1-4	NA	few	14	CASIATGGGLELFF	TGTGCCAGCATTGCGACAGGAGGGGGGTTAGAACTGTTTTTT
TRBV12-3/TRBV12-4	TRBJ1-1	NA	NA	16	CASSSRAGQKNTEAFF	TGTGCCAGCAGTTCGAGAGCGGGACAAAAGAACACTGAAGCTTTCTTT
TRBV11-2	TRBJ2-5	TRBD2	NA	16	CASSPALALAEETQYF	TGTGCCAGCAGTCCGGCTTTGGCGCTAGCGGAAGAGACCCAGTACTTC
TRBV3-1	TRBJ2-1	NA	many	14	CASSPRSSYNEQFF	TGTGCCAGCAGCCCTAGAAGCTCCTACAATGAGCAGTTCTTC
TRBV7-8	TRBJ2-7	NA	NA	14	CASSPPTGRYEQYF	TGTGCCAGCAGCCCGCCGACAGGGAGGTACGAGCAGTACTTC
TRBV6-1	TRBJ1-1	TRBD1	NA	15	CASSGKTGVATEAFF	TGTGCCAGCAGTGGAAAAACAGGGGTCGCCACTGAAGCTTTCTTT
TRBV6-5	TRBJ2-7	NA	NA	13	CASSYEGVGEQYF	TGCGCCAGCAGTTACGAGGGGGTAGGCGAGCAGTACTTC
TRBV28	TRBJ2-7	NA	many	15	CASRKRAGYTYEQYF	TGTGCCAGCAGGAAACGGGCGGGGTATACCTACGAGCAGTACTTC
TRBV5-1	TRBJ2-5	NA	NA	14	CASSLDLFKETQYF	TGCGCCAGCAGCTTGGATTTATTCAAAGAGACCCAGTACTTC
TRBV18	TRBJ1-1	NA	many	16	CASSSQTKVLNTEAFF	TGTGCCAGCTCATCCCAAACTAAGGTATTGAACACTGAAGCTTTCTTT
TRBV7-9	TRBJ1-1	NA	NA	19	CASSLFRYRQKSRDTEAFF	TGTGCCAGCAGCTTATTCAGGTACAGACAGAAATCCAGGGACACTGAAGCTTTCTTT
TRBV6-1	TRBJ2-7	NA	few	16	CASSPASGLTLYEQYF	TGTGCCAGCAGTCCGGCCTCGGGACTCACTCTTTACGAGCAGTACTTC
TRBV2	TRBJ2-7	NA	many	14	CASSVPDSFYEQYF	TGTGCCAGCAGTGTTCCGGACTCCTTCTACGAGCAGTACTTC
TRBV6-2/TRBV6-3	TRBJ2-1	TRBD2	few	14	CASSSGLFYNEQFF	TGTGCCAGCAGCTCGGGACTATTCTACAATGAGCAGTTCTTC
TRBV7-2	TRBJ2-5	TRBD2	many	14	CASSPSGREETQYF	TGTGCCAGCAGCCCTAGCGGCCGGGAAGAGACCCAGTACTTC
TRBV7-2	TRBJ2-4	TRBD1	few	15	CASSLGQGRGNIQYF	TGTGCCAGCAGCTTGGGACAGGGTAGGGGAAACATTCAGTACTTC
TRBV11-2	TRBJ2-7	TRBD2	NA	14	CASSLELASYEQYF	TGTGCCAGCAGCTTAGAACTAGCGTCCTACGAGCAGTACTTC
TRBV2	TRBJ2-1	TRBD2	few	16	CASSVPPSGRAGEQFF	TGTGCCAGCAGTGTCCCTCCTAGCGGGAGGGCCGGTGAGCAGTTCTTC
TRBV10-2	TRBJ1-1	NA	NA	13	CATARGGDTEAFF	TGCGCCACCGCTCGAGGGGGGGACACTGAAGCTTTCTTT
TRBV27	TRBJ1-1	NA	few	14	CASSLSQRNTEAFF	TGTGCCAGCAGTTTAAGTCAGAGGAACACTGAAGCTTTCTTT
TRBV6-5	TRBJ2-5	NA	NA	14	CASSYSEDPETQYF	TGTGCCAGCAGTTACTCGGAGGACCCAGAGACCCAGTACTTC
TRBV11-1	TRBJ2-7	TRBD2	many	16	CASSLPTSGRSYEQYF	TGTGCCAGCAGCTTACCCACTAGCGGGAGGTCCTACGAGCAGTACTTC
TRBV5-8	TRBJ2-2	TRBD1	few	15	CASSLGGYNTGELFF	TGTGCCAGCAGCCTAGGGGGCTACAACACCGGGGAGCTGTTTTTT
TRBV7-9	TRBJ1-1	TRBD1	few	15	CASSPGQGYSTEAFF	TGTGCCAGCAGTCCGGGACAGGGGTATAGCACTGAAGCTTTCTTT